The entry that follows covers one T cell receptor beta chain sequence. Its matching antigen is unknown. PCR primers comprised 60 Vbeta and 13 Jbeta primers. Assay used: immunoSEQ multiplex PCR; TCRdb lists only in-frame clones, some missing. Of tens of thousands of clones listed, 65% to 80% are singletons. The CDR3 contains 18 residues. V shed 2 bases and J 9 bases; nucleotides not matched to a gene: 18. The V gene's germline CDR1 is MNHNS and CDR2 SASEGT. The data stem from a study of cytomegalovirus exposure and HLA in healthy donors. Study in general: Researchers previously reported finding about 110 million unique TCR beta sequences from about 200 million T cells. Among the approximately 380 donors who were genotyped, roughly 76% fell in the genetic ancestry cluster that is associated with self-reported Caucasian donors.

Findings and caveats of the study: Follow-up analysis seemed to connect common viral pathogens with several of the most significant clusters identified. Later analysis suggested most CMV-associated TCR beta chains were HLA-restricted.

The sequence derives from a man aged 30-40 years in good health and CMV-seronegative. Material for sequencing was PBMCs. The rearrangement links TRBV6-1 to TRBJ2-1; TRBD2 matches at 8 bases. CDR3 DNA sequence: TGTGCCAGCAGTGAACCGAGAGGCGGGGGGTATGATCGGGTTGAGCAGTTCTTC. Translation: CASSEPRGGGYDRVEQFF.